Given below is one T cell receptor beta chain in context. The antigen is undetermined. The data originate from a study of shared clonotypes between healthy human individuals. Study at large: The people who gave samples were a couple of women and a few men aged 18 to 49.

Sorted-subset replicate PCRs used approximately 180 ng of genomic DNA. This amount corresponded to tens of thousands of T cell genomes. The repertoire was sequenced with immunoSEQ multiplex PCR; TCRdb's copy has only in-frame clones and lacks some. The table shows about 1.5 million clones, with under 99% occurring only once. General study points: Measured sharing among donors was expected to vary with sequencing depth.

The CDR3 runs to 15 residues. Trimming at V came to 0 bases and at J to 2 bases, leaving 3 bases not matched to a gene. Germline CDR1 SGDLS, CDR2 YYNGEE. The receptor was isolated from a man aged 30 to 45 in good health. Input material: naive CD4+ T cells sorted from blood. Subset here: CD45RA+ positively selected. The chain carries TRBV9 and TRBJ2-3, with 7 bases aligning to TRBD2. The CDR3 nucleotides read TGTGCCAGCAGCGTAGGACTAGCTACCACAGATACGCAGTATTTT. It translates to CASSVGLATTDTQYF.